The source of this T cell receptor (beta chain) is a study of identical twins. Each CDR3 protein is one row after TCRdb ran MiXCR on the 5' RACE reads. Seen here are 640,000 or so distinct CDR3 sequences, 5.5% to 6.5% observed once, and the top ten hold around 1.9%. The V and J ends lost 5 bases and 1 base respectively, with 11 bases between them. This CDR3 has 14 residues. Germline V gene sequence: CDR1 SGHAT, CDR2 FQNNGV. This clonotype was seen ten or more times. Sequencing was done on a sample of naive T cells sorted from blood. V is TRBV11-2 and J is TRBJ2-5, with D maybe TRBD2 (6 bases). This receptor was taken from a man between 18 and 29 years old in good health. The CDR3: CASSLNSGQETQYF. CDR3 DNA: TGTGCCAGCAGCCTCAATAGCGGCCAAGAGACCCAGTACTTC.